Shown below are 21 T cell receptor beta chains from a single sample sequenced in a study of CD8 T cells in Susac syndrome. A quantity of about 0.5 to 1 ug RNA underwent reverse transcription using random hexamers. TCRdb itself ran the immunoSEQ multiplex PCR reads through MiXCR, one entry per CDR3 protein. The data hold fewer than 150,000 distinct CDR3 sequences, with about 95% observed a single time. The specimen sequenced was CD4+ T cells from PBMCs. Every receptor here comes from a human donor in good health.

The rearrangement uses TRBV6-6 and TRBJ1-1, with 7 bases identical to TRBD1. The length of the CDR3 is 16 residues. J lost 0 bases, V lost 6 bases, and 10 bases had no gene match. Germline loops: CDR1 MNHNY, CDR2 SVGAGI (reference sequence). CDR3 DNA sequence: TGTGCCAGCAGCCTAGGACAGGCGCTCATGAACACTGAAGCTTTCTTT. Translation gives CASSLGQALMNTEAFF.

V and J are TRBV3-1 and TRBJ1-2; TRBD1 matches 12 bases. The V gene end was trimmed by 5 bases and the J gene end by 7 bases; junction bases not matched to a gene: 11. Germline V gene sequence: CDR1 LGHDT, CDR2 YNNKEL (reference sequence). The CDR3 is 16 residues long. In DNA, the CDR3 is TGTGCCAGCAGCTTCCTCCAGGGGACAGGGGGCCGTGGCTACACCTTC. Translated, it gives CASSFLQGTGGRGYTF.

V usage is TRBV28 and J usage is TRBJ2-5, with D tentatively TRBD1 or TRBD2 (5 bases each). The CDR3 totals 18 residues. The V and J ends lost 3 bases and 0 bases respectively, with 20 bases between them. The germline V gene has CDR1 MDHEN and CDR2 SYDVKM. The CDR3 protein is CASSFPRALQAYQETQYF. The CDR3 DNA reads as TGTGCCAGCAGTTTCCCGAGGGCTCTACAGGCCTACCAAGAGACCCAGTACTTC.

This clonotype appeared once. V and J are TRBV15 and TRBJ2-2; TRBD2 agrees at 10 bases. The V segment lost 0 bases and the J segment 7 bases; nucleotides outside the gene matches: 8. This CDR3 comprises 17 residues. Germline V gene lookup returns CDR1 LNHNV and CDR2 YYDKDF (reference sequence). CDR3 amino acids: CATSRDLVAGGDGELFF. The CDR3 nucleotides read TGTGCCACCAGCAGAGACTTAGTAGCGGGAGGAGACGGGGAGCTGTTTTTT.

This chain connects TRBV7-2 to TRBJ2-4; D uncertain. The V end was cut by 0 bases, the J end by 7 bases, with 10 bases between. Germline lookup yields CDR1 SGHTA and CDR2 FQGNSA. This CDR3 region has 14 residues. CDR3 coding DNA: TGTGCCAGCAGCTTAGCCCCCCCTGGGAACATTCAGTACTTC. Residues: CASSLAPPGNIQYF. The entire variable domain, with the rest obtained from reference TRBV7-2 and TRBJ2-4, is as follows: GAGVSQSPSNKVTEKGKDVELRCDPISGHTALYWYRQSLGQGLEFLIYFQGNSAPDKSGLPSDRFSAERTGGSVSTLTIQRTQQEDSAVYLCASSLAPPGNIQYFGAGTRLSVL.

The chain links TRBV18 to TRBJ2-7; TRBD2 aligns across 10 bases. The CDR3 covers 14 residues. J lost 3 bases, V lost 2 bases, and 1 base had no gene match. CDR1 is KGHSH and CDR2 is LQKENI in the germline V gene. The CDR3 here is CASSPSSGSYEQYF. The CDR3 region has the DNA TGTGCCAGCTCACCATCTAGCGGGAGCTACGAGCAGTACTTC.

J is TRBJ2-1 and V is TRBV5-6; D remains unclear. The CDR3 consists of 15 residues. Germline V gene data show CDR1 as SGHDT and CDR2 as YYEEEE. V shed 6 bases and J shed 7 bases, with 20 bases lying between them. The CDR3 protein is CASTPGDISGNEQFF. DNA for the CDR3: TGTGCCAGCACCCCGGGTGATATCTCGGGTAATGAGCAGTTCTTC.

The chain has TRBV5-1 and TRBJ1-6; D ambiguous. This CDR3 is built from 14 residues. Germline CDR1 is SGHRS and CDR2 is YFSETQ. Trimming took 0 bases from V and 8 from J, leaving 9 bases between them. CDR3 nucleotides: TGCGCCAGCAGCTTGGTCTCTGCCGATTCACCCCTCCACTTT. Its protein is CASSLVSADSPLHF.

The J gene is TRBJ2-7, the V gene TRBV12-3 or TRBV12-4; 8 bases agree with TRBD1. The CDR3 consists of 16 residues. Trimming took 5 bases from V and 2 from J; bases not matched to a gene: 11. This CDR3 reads CASSPPDRAPAYEQYF. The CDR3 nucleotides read TGTGCCAGCAGTCCCCCGGACAGGGCGCCGGCCTACGAGCAGTACTTC.

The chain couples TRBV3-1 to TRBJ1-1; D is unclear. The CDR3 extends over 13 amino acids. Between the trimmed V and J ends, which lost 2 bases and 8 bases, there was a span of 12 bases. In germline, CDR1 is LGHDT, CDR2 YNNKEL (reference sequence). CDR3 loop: CASSQWAAQEAFF. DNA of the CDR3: TGTGCCAGCAGCCAATGGGCGGCTCAAGAAGCTTTCTTT.

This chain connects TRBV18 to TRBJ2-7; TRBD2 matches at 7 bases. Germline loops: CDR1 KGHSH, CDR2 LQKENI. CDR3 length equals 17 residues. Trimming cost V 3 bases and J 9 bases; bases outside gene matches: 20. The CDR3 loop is CASSPRVSSGTDGRQYF. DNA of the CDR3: TGTGCCAGCTCACCGAGGGTCTCCAGCGGGACGGATGGGAGGCAGTACTTC.

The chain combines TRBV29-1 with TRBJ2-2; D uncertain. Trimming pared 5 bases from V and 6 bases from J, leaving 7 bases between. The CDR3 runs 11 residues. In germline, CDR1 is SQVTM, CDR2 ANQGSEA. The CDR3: CSVWTAGELFF. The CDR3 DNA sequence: TGCAGCGTTTGGACGGCCGGGGAGCTGTTTTTT.

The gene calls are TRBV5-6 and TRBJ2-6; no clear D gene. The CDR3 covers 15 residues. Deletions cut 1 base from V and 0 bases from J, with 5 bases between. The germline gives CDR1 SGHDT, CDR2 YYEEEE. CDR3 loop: CASSLPVSGANVLTF. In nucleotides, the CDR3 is TGTGCCAGCAGCTTGCCGGTCTCTGGGGCCAACGTCCTGACTTTC.

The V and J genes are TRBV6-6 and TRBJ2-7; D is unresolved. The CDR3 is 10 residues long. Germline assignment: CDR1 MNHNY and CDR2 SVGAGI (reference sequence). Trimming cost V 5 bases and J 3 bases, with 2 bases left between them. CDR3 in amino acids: CASSDYEQYF. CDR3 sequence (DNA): TGTGCCAGCAGTGACTACGAGCAGTACTTC.

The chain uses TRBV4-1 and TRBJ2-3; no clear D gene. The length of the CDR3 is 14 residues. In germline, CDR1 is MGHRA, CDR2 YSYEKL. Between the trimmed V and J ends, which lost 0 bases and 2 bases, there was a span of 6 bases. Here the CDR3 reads CASSQDSNTDTQYF. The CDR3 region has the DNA TGCGCCAGCAGCCAAGACAGCAACACAGATACGCAGTATTTT.

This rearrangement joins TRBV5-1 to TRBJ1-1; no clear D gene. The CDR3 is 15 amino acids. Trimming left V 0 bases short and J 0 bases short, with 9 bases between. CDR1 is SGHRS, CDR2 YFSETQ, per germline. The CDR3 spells CASSLEPFMNTEAFF. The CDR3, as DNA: TGCGCCAGCAGCTTGGAACCATTCATGAACACTGAAGCTTTCTTT.

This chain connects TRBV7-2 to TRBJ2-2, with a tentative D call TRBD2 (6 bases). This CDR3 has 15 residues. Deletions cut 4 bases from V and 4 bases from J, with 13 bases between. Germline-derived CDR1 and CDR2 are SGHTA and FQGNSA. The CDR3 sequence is CASSYTSGSTGELFF. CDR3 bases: TGTGCCAGCAGCTATACTTCCGGGAGCACCGGGGAGCTGTTTTTT.

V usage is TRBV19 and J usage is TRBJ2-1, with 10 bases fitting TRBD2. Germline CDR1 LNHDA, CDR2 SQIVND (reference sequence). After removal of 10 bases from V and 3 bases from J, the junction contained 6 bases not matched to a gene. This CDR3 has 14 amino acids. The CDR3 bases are TGTGCCACCTCTAGCGGGAGACGCTACAATGAGCAGTTCTTC. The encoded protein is CATSSGRRYNEQFF.

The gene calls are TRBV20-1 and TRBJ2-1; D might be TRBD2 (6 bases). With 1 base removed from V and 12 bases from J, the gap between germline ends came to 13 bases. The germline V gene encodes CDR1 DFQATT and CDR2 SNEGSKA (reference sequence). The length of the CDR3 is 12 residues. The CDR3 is CSARGTTLRQFF. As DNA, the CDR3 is TGCAGTGCTAGAGGGACTACCTTAAGGCAGTTCTTC.

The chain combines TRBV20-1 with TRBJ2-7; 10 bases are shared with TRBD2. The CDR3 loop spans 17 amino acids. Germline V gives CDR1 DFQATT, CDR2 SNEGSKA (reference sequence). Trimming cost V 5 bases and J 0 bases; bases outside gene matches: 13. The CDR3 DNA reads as TGCAGTGCTCCACTAGCGGGACGATCCCCCAGCTCCTACGAGCAGTACTTC. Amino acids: CSAPLAGRSPSSYEQYF.

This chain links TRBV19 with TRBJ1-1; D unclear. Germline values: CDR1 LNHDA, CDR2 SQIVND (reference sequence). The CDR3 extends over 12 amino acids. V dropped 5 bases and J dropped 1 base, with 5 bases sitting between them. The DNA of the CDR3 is TGTGCCAGTAGTTTACAGAACACTGAAGCTTTCTTT. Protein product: CASSLQNTEAFF.